Shown below are 13 T cell receptor beta chains from a single sample sequenced in a study of shared clonotypes between healthy human individuals. TCRdb's table, derived via immunoSEQ multiplex PCR, lists solely in-frame clones and lacks some. The sample gives 2 million or so clones, 95% of which show up once; 0.1% to 0.15% is in the top ten. Sequences were obtained from naive CD4+ T cells sorted from blood. The subset was: CD45RA+ positively selected. The receptors were sampled from a man between 18 and 29 years old in good health.

With regard to this clone: This sample also contains other DNA sequences that code for the same CDR3. This sequence joins TRBV30 and TRBJ1-6; D remains ambiguous. The CDR3 runs to 14 residues. V was cut by 1 base and J by 0 bases, with 4 bases left in between. The germline gives CDR1 GTSNPN, CDR2 SVGIG (reference sequence). The CDR3 nucleotides read TGTGCCTGGAGTGCCAGCTCCTATAATTCACCCCTCCACTTT. Protein sequence: CAWSASSYNSPLHF.

The chain carries TRBV5-1 and TRBJ2-6; the match to TRBD1 covers 10 bases. The CDR3 is made up of 19 amino acids. Germline CDR1 reads SGHRS; CDR2 reads YFSETQ. V trimming: 6 bases; J trimming: 1 base; junction bases outside the gene matches: 13. This CDR3 reads CASTMLGQGDLSGANVLTF. DNA for the CDR3: TGCGCCAGCACAATGCTCGGACAGGGGGACTTATCTGGGGCCAACGTCCTGACTTTC.

The genes are TRBV2 and TRBJ1-1; 7 positions agree with TRBD1. This CDR3 is 15 amino acids long. V shed 6 bases, J shed 0 bases, and the junction held 7 bases outside the gene matches. CDR1 is SNHLY and CDR2 is FYNNEI in the germline V gene. CDR3 region: CASSIQGIVNTEAFF. DNA of the CDR3: TGTGCCAGCAGCATACAGGGGATCGTGAACACTGAAGCTTTCTTT.

The rearrangement links TRBV6-6 to TRBJ2-7; D perhaps matches TRBD2 (6 bases). The CDR3 spans 16 residues. The germline gives CDR1 MNHNY, CDR2 SVGAGI (reference sequence). Trimming pared 2 bases from V and 2 bases from J, leaving 16 bases between. The CDR3 region has the DNA TGTGCCAGCAGTTACCCCCGACAGCGGGCTACCTACGAGCAGTACTTC. Residues: CASSYPRQRATYEQYF.

The J gene is TRBJ2-7, the V gene TRBV7-9; the D gene is possibly TRBD1 (6 bases). Trimming cost V 8 bases and J 0 bases, with 14 bases left between them. The CDR3 spans 14 residues. In germline, CDR1 is SEHNR, CDR2 FQNEAQ (reference sequence). CDR3: CASQTGFSSYEQYF. Written as DNA, the CDR3 is TGTGCCAGCCAGACAGGTTTCAGCTCCTACGAGCAGTACTTC.

For the CDR3, the DNA is TGTGCCGGCAGAGACAGGGATACGCAGTATTTT. Protein product: CAGRDRDTQYF. The chain combines TRBV30 with TRBJ2-3; TRBD1 is a possible D gene (6 bases). Trimming shortened V by 8 bases and J by 6 bases, and 12 bases separated the two germline ends. The CDR3 covers 11 residues. The V gene's germline CDR1 is GTSNPN and CDR2 SVGIG (reference sequence). Drawing the rest from reference TRBV30 and TRBJ2-3, the complete variable domain is SQTIHQWPATLVQPVGSPLSLECTVEGTSNPNLYWYRQAAGRGLQLLFYSVGIGQISSEVPQNLSASRPQDRQFILSSKKLLLSDSGFYLCAGRDRDTQYFGPGTRLTVL.

This clone was seen once. This chain connects TRBV28 to TRBJ1-5, with 7 bases fitting TRBD1. With V trimmed by 1 base and J by 0 bases, 3 bases remained unmatched. Germline lookup yields CDR1 MDHEN and CDR2 SYDVKM. The CDR3 totals 16 residues. This chain's CDR3 is CASSLLTGISNQPQHF. The CDR3 coding sequence is TGTGCCAGCAGTTTATTGACAGGGATTAGCAATCAGCCCCAGCATTTT.

CDR3 in DNA: TGTGCCAGTAGTATAAAGGTCGGAGACACTGAAGCTTTCTTT. As protein: CASSIKVGDTEAFF. The gene calls are TRBV19 and TRBJ1-1; D remains ambiguous. This CDR3 spans 14 amino acids. In germline, CDR1 is LNHDA, CDR2 SQIVND (reference sequence). Trimming cost V 2 bases and J 3 bases, with 10 bases left between them.

On this clone: This CDR3 is also generated by other DNA sequences in the sample. This chain joins TRBV6-1 and TRBJ1-2, with D tentatively TRBD1 (5 bases). The CDR3 is 14 residues long. V was pared by 2 bases and J by 2 bases, with 9 bases between. Germline V gene data show CDR1 as MNHNS and CDR2 as SASEGT. The CDR3: CASSEPGANYGYTF. The CDR3 DNA is TGTGCCAGCAGTGAACCTGGGGCCAACTATGGCTACACCTTC.

This sequence joins TRBV18 and TRBJ2-3; D is perhaps TRBD1 (7 bases). The CDR3 is made up of 17 amino acids. Germline V CDR1 and CDR2: KGHSH, LQKENI. The germline V and J ends were trimmed by 1 base and 0 bases, with 14 bases remaining between them. The CDR3 DNA sequence: TGTGCCAGCTCACCACAGAGACAGGGAGGTAGCACAGATACGCAGTATTTT. Amino acid sequence: CASSPQRQGGSTDTQYF.

A single count supports this clone. The V call is TRBV5-8, the J call TRBJ1-5; D is ambiguous. The germline gives CDR1 SGHTS, CDR2 YDEGEE. This CDR3 has 13 amino acids. Between the trimmed V and J ends, which lost 4 bases and 9 bases, there was a span of 14 bases. The CDR3 DNA sequence: TGTGCCAGCAGCCTTACAGATACTCTGCCCCAGCATTTT. This translates into CASSLTDTLPQHF.

V and J are TRBV5-1 and TRBJ1-3; 9 nucleotides line up with TRBD1. The germline V gene has CDR1 SGHRS and CDR2 YFSETQ. Trimming took 0 bases from V and 0 from J; bases not matched to a gene: 16. CDR3 size: 21 residues. The CDR3 region is CASSLGPMTPGQGVSGNTIYF. Here the CDR3 DNA reads TGCGCCAGCAGCTTGGGACCTATGACACCGGGACAGGGAGTCTCTGGAAACACCATATATTTT.

The DNA of the CDR3 is TGCGCCAGCAGCTTGGGGACTAGCGGGAGCTCCCAGTACTTC. Protein product: CASSLGTSGSSQYF. The genes are TRBV5-1 and TRBJ2-5; 13 nucleotides align to TRBD2. J was trimmed by 9 bases and V by 0 bases; bases with no gene match: 2. This CDR3 region has 14 residues. Germline assignment: CDR1 SGHRS and CDR2 YFSETQ. The full variable domain, its missing parts supplied by reference TRBV5-1 and TRBJ2-5, is KAGVTQTPRYLIKTRGQQVTLSCSPISGHRSVSWYQQTPGQGLQFLFEYFSETQRNKGNFPGRFSGRQFSNSRSEMNVSTLELGDSALYLCASSLGTSGSSQYFGPGTRLLVL.